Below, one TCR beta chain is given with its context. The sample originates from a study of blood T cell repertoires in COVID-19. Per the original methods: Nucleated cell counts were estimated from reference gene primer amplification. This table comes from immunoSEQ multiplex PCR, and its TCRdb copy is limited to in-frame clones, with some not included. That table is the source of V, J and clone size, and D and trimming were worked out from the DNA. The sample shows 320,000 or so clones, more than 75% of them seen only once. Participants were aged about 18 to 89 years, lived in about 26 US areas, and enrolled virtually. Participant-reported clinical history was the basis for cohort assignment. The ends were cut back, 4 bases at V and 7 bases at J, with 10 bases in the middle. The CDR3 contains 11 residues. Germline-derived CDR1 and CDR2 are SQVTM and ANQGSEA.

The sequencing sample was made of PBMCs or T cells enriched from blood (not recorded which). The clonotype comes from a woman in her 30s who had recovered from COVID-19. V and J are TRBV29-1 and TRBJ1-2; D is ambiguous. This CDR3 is CSVARQTGYTF. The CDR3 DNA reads TGCAGCGTTGCCAGGCAGACTGGCTACACCTTC.